This entry lists 29 T cell receptor beta chains sequenced from one sample in a study of CD8 T cells in Susac syndrome. Reverse transcription used roughly 0.45 to 1 ug RNA and random hexamers. TCRdb re-analysed the immunoSEQ multiplex PCR reads in MiXCR, keeping a single row per CDR3 protein. The sample lists 400,000 to 550,000 distinct CDR3 sequences, approximately 85% occurring once. The specimen was CD8+ T cells from PBMCs. The receptor set was obtained from a human donor with multiple sclerosis.

This clonotype has only one observation. This chain joins TRBV6-5 and TRBJ1-2; 10 bases match TRBD1. V lost 2 bases, J lost 0 bases, and 3 bases stayed unmatched. Germline V gene sequence: CDR1 MNHEY, CDR2 SVGAGI. There are 16 residues in the CDR3. The CDR3 DNA reads TGTGCCAGCAGTTACATTGGGACAGGGGCTAACTATGGCTACACCTTC. Translating it yields CASSYIGTGANYGYTF.

This clonotype has only one observation. V usage is TRBV30 and J usage is TRBJ2-3; a possible D gene is TRBD2 (5 bases). Germline V gene data show CDR1 as GTSNPN and CDR2 as SVGIG (reference sequence). The V and J ends lost 3 bases and 5 bases respectively, with 18 bases between them. The CDR3 sequence is 15 residues long. The CDR3 DNA sequence: TGTGCCTGGAGCAGCGGCTTGCGAGGAGGAGATACGCAGTATTTT. Translating gives CAWSSGLRGGDTQYF. Full variable domain (outside the CDR3, taken from reference TRBV30 and TRBJ2-3): SQTIHQWPATLVQPVGSPLSLECTVEGTSNPNLYWYRQAAGRGLQLLFYSVGIGQISSEVPQNLSASRPQDRQFILSSKKLLLSDSGFYLCAWSSGLRGGDTQYFGPGTRLTVL.

The chain recombines TRBV4-1 with TRBJ2-1; D is perhaps TRBD1 or TRBD2 (6 bases each). The CDR3 spans 17 residues. Trimming pared 1 base from V and 7 bases from J, leaving 20 bases between. Germline lookup yields CDR1 MGHRA and CDR2 YSYEKL. CDR3 residues: CASSQGGADKFRNEQFF. The CDR3 DNA sequence: TGCGCCAGCAGCCAAGGGGGGGCAGACAAGTTTCGGAATGAGCAGTTCTTC.

The genes are TRBV20-1 and TRBJ2-7; 7 bases line up with TRBD1. The length of the CDR3 is 15 residues. Germline V gene data show CDR1 as DFQATT and CDR2 as SNEGSKA (reference sequence). V shed 3 bases, J shed 5 bases, and the junction held 13 bases outside the gene matches. The CDR3 sequence: CSASPLGQAFDEQYF. The CDR3 DNA reads TGCAGTGCTAGTCCCCTCGGACAGGCTTTCGACGAGCAGTACTTC.

The rearrangement uses TRBV7-2 and TRBJ2-7; 7 nucleotides match TRBD2. CDR3 length: 15 amino acids. V was pared by 2 bases and J by 4 bases, with 8 bases of the junction left unmatched. The V gene's germline CDR1 is SGHTA and CDR2 FQGNSA. CDR3 protein: CASSLYVQGGYEQYF. CDR3 coding DNA: TGTGCCAGCAGCTTATATGTGCAGGGAGGGTACGAGCAGTACTTC. Looking up the rest from reference TRBV7-2 and TRBJ2-7 gives the full variable domain: GAGVSQSPSNKVTEKGKDVELRCDPISGHTALYWYRQSLGQGLEFLIYFQGNSAPDKSGLPSDRFSAERTGGSVSTLTIQRTQQEDSAVYLCASSLYVQGGYEQYFGPGTRLTVT.

Only one count was recorded for this clonotype. CDR3 amino acids: CASSLPGTSIDEQFF. The CDR3 DNA reads TGTGCCAGCAGCTTACCCGGGACTAGCATCGATGAGCAGTTCTTC. The chain links TRBV11-2 to TRBJ2-1, with 9 positions matching TRBD2. Per germline, CDR1 SGHAT and CDR2 FQNNGV. V was pared by 2 bases and J by 8 bases, with 7 bases of the junction left unmatched. This CDR3 has 15 residues.

In DNA form, the CDR3 reads TGCAGTGCTAGAGATCTTTCAGGGGCAGGGCCGTTCTTC. Protein sequence: CSARDLSGAGPFF. The chain joins TRBV20-1 to TRBJ2-1; possible D gene TRBD1, 6 bases. Trimming removed 0 bases at V and 15 bases at J, with 18 bases between. Germline CDR1 reads DFQATT; CDR2 reads SNEGSKA (reference sequence). CDR3 length: 13 residues.

The chain combines TRBV12-3 or TRBV12-4 with TRBJ1-1, with D perhaps matching TRBD1 (5 bases). Trimming stripped 5 bases from V and 0 bases from J, with 13 bases between. This CDR3 region has 15 residues. The CDR3 DNA follows: TGTGCCAGCAGTCCTGGCAGGGTCATGAACACTGAAGCTTTCTTT. It specifies CASSPGRVMNTEAFF.

The chain recombines TRBV30 with TRBJ2-1, with D possibly being TRBD1 or TRBD2 (5 bases each). Trimming cost V 0 bases and J 8 bases, with 11 bases left between them. CDR1 and CDR2 (germline): GTSNPN, SVGIG (reference sequence). The length of the CDR3 is 13 residues. DNA of the CDR3: TGTGCCTGGAGTGTCATGGGGGTTGATGAGCAGTTCTTC. Translated: CAWSVMGVDEQFF.

The gene calls are TRBV28 and TRBJ2-7; 7 positions agree with TRBD2. Germline V gene lookup returns CDR1 MDHEN and CDR2 SYDVKM. The trim removed 6 bases at V and 6 bases at J, leaving 14 bases unmatched. CDR3 size: 15 residues. CDR3 sequence (DNA): TGTGCCAGCAGCCGCCGGACCGTGTGGGGGGGCGAGCAGTACTTC. This translates into CASSRRTVWGGEQYF.

V is TRBV5-1 and J is TRBJ2-3; D may be TRBD1 (7 bases). Per the germline V gene, CDR1 is SGHRS and CDR2 is YFSETQ. The CDR3 runs to 15 residues. The V and J ends lost 4 bases and 3 bases respectively, with 15 bases between them. CDR3 protein: CASSETGEVTDTQYF. Here the CDR3 DNA reads TGCGCCAGCAGCGAAACAGGGGAGGTTACAGATACGCAGTATTTT.

The chain couples TRBV24-1 to TRBJ2-1, with D possibly being TRBD1 (5 bases). The CDR3 contains 15 residues. Germline V gene data show CDR1 as KGHDR and CDR2 as SFDVKD. V was clipped by 4 bases and J by 3 bases, with 12 bases between them. This CDR3 is CATSDSWGLYNEQFF. Here the CDR3 DNA reads TGTGCCACCAGTGACTCGTGGGGCCTCTACAATGAGCAGTTCTTC.

The gene calls are TRBV28 and TRBJ1-2, with TRBD1 as a possible D gene (5 bases). This CDR3 comprises 12 residues. The germline CDR1 and CDR2 sequences are MDHEN and SYDVKM. Trimming left V 3 bases short and J 8 bases short, with 10 bases between. The CDR3, as DNA: TGTGCCAGCAGTTTGGGGGGTCACGGCTACACCTTC. The encoded protein is CASSLGGHGYTF.

The V and J genes are TRBV4-1 and TRBJ1-1; D call uncertain. Germline assignment: CDR1 MGHRA and CDR2 YSYEKL. There are 16 residues in the CDR3. The V gene lost 4 bases and the J gene lost 0 bases, with 15 bases spanning the gap. The CDR3, as DNA: TGCGCCAGCAGCCCGCAAGAGAGGGCTCTGAACACTGAAGCTTTCTTT. Translated, it gives CASSPQERALNTEAFF.

This sequence joins TRBV28 and TRBJ2-3; 10 bases line up with TRBD2. The CDR3 consists of 15 residues. CDR1 MDHEN and CDR2 SYDVKM come from the germline V gene. V was clipped by 3 bases and J by 3 bases; unmatched bases: 3. CDR3 sequence reads: CASSFPSGGTDTQYF. The CDR3 bases are TGTGCCAGCAGTTTCCCTAGCGGGGGAACAGATACGCAGTATTTT.

J is TRBJ1-2 and V is TRBV12-2. TRBV12-2 is a pseudogene. The CDR3 is 12 amino acids. Here the CDR3 reads CASSQAAGGYTF. CDR3 sequence (DNA): TGTGCAAGTTCGCAGGCGGCGGGAGGCTACACCTTC.

At least ten counts were recorded for this clonotype. The chain links TRBV5-4 to TRBJ1-1, with D possibly being TRBD1 (5 bases). V was pared by 0 bases and J by 4 bases, with 7 bases between. Germline V lookup: CDR1 SGHNT, CDR2 YYREEE (reference sequence). This CDR3 has 13 amino acids. The CDR3 sequence is CASSLGGATEAFF. The CDR3 DNA is TGTGCCAGCAGCTTGGGAGGGGCCACTGAAGCTTTCTTT.

As to this clonotype: A much bigger clone sits one base away, suggesting this may be a read error. V is TRBV6-2 or TRBV6-3 and J is TRBJ1-2, with 8 bases that match TRBD1. CDR1 and CDR2 (germline): MNHEY, SVGEGT. Trimming at V came to 2 bases and at J to 8 bases, leaving 7 bases not matched to a gene. This CDR3 is 14 amino acids long. CDR3 coding DNA: TGTGCCAGCAGTTACCCGGGACAGGAAAACGGCTACACCTTC. As protein: CASSYPGQENGYTF.

The chain uses TRBV4-1 and TRBJ2-2, with D perhaps TRBD1 (5 bases). V lost 1 base, J lost 6 bases, and 12 bases lay in between. CDR3 length equals 15 residues. The V gene's germline CDR1 is MGHRA and CDR2 YSYEKL. The CDR3, as DNA: TGCGCCAGCAGCCAAGTAGTCAGGGCCTCCGGGGAGCTGTTTTTT. Protein: CASSQVVRASGELFF.

V is TRBV7-8 and J is TRBJ2-7; D is ambiguous. V was shortened by 1 base and J by 7 bases, with 11 bases between the two germline ends. CDR3 length equals 13 residues. The germline gives CDR1 SGHVS, CDR2 FQNEAQ. The CDR3 coding sequence is TGTGCCAGCAGCTTAGGAAGTTCTGCGGAGCAGTACTTC. It is translated as CASSLGSSAEQYF.

The chain uses TRBV29-1 and TRBJ2-3; possibly TRBD1 for D (5 bases). Trimming stripped 2 bases from V and 2 bases from J, with 11 bases between. Germline-derived CDR1 and CDR2 are SQVTM and ANQGSEA. This CDR3 spans 14 amino acids. The CDR3 DNA reads TGCAGCGTTGAACTCGAACAGGTCACAGATACGCAGTATTTT. Amino acid sequence: CSVELEQVTDTQYF.

The rearrangement joins TRBV30 to TRBJ2-1, with D uncertain. V was cut by 0 bases and J by 10 bases, with 16 bases left in between. The CDR3 sequence is 14 residues long. Germline V lookup: CDR1 GTSNPN, CDR2 SVGIG (reference sequence). The CDR3 here is CAWSVGTGLQEQFF. Here the CDR3 DNA reads TGTGCCTGGAGTGTAGGAACTGGGCTTCAGGAGCAGTTCTTC.

V usage is TRBV6-1 and J usage is TRBJ2-3; 7 nucleotides align to TRBD2. The CDR3 is 12 amino acids. CDR1 MNHNS and CDR2 SASEGT come from the germline V gene. The CDR3 spells CAGGRAADTQYF. Here the CDR3 DNA reads TGTGCGGGGGGGAGGGCCGCGGATACGCAGTATTTT.

The chain links TRBV4-1 to TRBJ2-7, with D perhaps matching TRBD2 (7 bases). The V end lost 2 bases, the J end lost 2 bases, and 19 bases lay between the germline ends. The CDR3 consists of 17 residues. Germline CDR1 reads MGHRA; CDR2 reads YSYEKL. CDR3 nucleotide sequence: TGCGCCAGCAGCCAACCGGGGGGCGGACAGAACGCCTACGAGCAGTACTTC. Its protein is CASSQPGGGQNAYEQYF.

The chain has TRBV18 and TRBJ2-7; D remains unclear. Germline V CDR1 and CDR2: KGHSH, LQKENI. The CDR3 length is 14 residues. V was shortened by 3 bases and J by 3 bases, with 12 bases between the two germline ends. The CDR3 here is CASSPGWHVYEQYF. The CDR3 DNA is TGTGCCAGCTCACCGGGTTGGCATGTCTACGAGCAGTACTTC.

The sample holds a few counts of this clonotype. The V call is TRBV5-4, the J call TRBJ2-3, with a weak D call TRBD2 (5 bases). The CDR3 runs 13 residues. V was shortened by 5 bases and J by 4 bases, with 11 bases between the two germline ends. Germline assignment: CDR1 SGHNT and CDR2 YYREEE (reference sequence). The CDR3 sequence is CASSLLASDTQYF. The DNA for the CDR3 is TGTGCCAGCAGTCTCCTAGCATCAGATACGCAGTATTTT.

The gene calls are TRBV7-9 and TRBJ1-1; D not resolved. This CDR3 spans 14 amino acids. V lost 0 bases, J lost 1 base, and 6 bases lay in between. Germline values: CDR1 SEHNR, CDR2 FQNEAQ (reference sequence). CDR3 DNA sequence: TGTGCCAGCAGCTTAGCGAGCGGGAACACTGAAGCTTTCTTT. This translates into CASSLASGNTEAFF.

The V and J genes are TRBV28 and TRBJ2-7; D is possibly TRBD2 (5 bases). Trimming stripped 4 bases from V and 4 bases from J, with 20 bases between. This CDR3 is 16 amino acids long. CDR1 is MDHEN and CDR2 is SYDVKM in the germline V gene. CDR3 nucleotides: TGTGCCAGCAGTTCGTTTATGGACTCCACCGAATACGAGCAGTACTTC. Translation gives CASSSFMDSTEYEQYF.

The chain is built from TRBV12-3 or TRBV12-4 and TRBJ1-2; tentative D call: TRBD1 (5 bases). The V gene lost 5 bases and the J gene lost 6 bases, with 19 bases spanning the gap. The CDR3 covers 15 residues. The CDR3 nucleotides read TGTGCCAGCAGTCATACCGGGACGGCTCAGGATGGCTACACCTTC. This encodes CASSHTGTAQDGYTF.